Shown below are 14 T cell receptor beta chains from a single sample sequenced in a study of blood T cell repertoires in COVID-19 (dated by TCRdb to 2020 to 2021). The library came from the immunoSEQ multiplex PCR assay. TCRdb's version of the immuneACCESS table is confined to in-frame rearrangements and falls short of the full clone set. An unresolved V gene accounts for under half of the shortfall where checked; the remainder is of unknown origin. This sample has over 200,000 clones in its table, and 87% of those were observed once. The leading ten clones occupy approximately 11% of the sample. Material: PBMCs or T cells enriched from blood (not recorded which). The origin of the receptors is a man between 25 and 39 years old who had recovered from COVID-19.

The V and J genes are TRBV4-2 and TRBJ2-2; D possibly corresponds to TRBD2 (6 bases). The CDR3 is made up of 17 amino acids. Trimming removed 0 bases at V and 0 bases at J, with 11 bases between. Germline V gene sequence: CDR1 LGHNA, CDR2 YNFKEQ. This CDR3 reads CASSQELAGTNTGELFF. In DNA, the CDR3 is TGTGCCAGCAGCCAAGAGTTGGCGGGAACGAACACCGGGGAGCTGTTTTTT.

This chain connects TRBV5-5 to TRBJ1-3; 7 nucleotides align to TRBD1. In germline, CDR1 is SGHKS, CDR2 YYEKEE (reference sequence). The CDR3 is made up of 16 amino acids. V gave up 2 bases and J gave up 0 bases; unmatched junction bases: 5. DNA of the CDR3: TGTGCCAGCAGCTTACACAGGGGAATCTCTGGAAACACCATATATTTT. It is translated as CASSLHRGISGNTIYF.

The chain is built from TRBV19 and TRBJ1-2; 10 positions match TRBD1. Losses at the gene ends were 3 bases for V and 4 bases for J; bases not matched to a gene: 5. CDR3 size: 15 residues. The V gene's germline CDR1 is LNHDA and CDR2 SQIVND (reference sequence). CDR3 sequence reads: CASSIGTGDPYGYTF. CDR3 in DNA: TGTGCCAGTAGTATCGGGACAGGGGATCCCTATGGCTACACCTTC.

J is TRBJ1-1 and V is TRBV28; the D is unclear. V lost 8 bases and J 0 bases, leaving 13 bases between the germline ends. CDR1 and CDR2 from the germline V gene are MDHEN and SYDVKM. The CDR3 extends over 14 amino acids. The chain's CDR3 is CASRSVVVNTEAFF. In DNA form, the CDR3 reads TGTGCCAGCCGGTCCGTTGTGGTGAACACTGAAGCTTTCTTT.

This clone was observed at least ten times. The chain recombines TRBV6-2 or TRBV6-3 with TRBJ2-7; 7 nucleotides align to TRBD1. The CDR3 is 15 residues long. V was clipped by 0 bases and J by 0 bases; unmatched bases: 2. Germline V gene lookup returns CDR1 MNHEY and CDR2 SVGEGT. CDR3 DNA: TGTGCCAGCAGTTACTCGGGGGACAGCTCCTACGAGCAGTACTTC. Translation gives CASSYSGDSSYEQYF.

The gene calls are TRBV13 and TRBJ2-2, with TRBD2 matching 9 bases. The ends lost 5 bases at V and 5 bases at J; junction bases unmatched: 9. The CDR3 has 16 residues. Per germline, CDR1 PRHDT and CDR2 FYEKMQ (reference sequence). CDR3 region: CASSDPGTSRTGELFF. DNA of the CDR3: TGTGCCAGCAGCGACCCCGGGACTAGCCGAACCGGGGAGCTGTTTTTT.

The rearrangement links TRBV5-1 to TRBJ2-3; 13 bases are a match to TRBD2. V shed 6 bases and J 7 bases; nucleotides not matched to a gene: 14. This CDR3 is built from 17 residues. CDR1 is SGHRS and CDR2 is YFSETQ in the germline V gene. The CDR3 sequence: CASKLLAGGPFDYTQYF. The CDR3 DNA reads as TGCGCCAGCAAGTTACTAGCGGGGGGGCCGTTTGATTATACGCAGTATTTT. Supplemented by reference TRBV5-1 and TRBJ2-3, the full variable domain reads KAGVTQTPRYLIKTRGQQVTLSCSPISGHRSVSWYQQTPGQGLQFLFEYFSETQRNKGNFPGRFSGRQFSNSRSEMNVSTLELGDSALYLCASKLLAGGPFDYTQYFGPGTRLTVL.

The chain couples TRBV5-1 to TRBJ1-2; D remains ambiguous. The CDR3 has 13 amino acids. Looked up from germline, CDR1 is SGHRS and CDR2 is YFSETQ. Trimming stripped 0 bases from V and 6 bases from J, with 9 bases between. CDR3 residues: CASSLGVFHGYTF. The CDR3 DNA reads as TGCGCCAGCAGCTTGGGCGTTTTTCATGGCTACACCTTC. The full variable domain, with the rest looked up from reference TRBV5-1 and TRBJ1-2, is KAGVTQTPRYLIKTRGQQVTLSCSPISGHRSVSWYQQTPGQGLQFLFEYFSETQRNKGNFPGRFSGRQFSNSRSEMNVSTLELGDSALYLCASSLGVFHGYTFGSGTRLTVV.

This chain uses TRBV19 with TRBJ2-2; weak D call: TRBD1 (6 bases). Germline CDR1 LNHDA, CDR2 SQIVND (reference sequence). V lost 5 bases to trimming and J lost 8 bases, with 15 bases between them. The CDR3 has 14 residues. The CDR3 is CASSYSNRAGELFF. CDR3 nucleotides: TGTGCCAGTAGTTATTCTAACAGGGCTGGGGAGCTGTTTTTT.

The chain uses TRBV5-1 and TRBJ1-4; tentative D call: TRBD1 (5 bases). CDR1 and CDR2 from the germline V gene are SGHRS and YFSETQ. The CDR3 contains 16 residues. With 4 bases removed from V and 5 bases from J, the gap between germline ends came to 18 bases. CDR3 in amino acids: CASSKRRQYKNEKLFF. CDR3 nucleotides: TGCGCCAGCAGCAAGCGTAGACAGTACAAAAATGAAAAACTGTTTTTT.

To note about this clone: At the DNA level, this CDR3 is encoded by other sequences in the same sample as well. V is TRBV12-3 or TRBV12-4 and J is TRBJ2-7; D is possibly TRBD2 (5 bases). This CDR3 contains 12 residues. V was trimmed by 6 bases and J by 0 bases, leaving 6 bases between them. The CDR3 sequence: CASSRDSYEQYF. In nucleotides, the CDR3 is TGTGCCAGCAGCCGGGACTCCTACGAGCAGTACTTC.

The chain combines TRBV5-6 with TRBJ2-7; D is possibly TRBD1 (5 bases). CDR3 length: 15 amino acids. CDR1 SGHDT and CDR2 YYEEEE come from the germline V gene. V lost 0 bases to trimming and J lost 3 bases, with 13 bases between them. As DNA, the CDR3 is TGTGCCAGCAGCTTGGTAGGCAGGGCCGACTACGAGCAGTACTTC. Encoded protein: CASSLVGRADYEQYF.

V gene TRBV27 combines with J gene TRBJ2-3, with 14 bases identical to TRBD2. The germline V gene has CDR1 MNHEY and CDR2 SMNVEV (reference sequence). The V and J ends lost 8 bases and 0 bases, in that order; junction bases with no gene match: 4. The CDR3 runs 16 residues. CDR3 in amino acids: CASWGLAGASTDTQYF. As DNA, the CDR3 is TGTGCCAGCTGGGGACTAGCGGGGGCTAGCACAGATACGCAGTATTTT.

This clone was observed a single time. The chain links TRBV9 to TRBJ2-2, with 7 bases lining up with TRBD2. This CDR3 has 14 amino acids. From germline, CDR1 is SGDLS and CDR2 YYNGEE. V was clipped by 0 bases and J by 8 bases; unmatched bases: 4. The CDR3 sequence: CASSVGTRSGELFF. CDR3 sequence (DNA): TGTGCCAGCAGCGTAGGGACTAGATCAGGGGAGCTGTTTTTT. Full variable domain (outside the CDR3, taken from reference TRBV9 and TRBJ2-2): DSGVTQTPKHLITATGQRVTLRCSPRSGDLSVYWYQQSLDQGLQFLIQYYNGEERAKGNILERFSAQQFPDLHSELNLSSLELGDSALYFCASSVGTRSGELFFGEGSRLTVL.